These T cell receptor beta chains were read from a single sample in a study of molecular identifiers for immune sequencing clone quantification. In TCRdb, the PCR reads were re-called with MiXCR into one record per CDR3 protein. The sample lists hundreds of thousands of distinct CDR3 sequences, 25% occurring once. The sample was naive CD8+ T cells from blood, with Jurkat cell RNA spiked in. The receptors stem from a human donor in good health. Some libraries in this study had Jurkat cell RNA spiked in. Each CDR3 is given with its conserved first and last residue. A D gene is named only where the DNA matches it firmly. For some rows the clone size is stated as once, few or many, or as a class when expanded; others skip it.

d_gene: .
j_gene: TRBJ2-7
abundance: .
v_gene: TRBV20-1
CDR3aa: CSARLGDSYEQYF
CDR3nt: TGCAGTGCTAGACTTGGGGACTCCTACGAGCAGTACTTC

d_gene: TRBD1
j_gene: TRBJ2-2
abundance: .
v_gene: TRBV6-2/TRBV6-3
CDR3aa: CASKSSGQITGELFF
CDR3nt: TGTGCCAGCAAATCTTCGGGACAGATCACCGGGGAGCTGTTTTTT

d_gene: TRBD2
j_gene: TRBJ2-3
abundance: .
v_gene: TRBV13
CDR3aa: CASSSGLAGALYPRGTQYF
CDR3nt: TGTGCCAGCAGCTCAGGACTAGCGGGGGCCCTGTACCCTCGGGGTACGCAGTATTTT

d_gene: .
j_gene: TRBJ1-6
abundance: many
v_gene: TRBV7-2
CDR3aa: CASSLEGGGGSPLHF
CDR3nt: TGTGCCAGCAGCTTAGAGGGAGGGGGTGGTTCACCCCTCCACTTT

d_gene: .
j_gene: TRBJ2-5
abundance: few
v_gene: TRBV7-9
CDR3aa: CASSLSVGDQETQYF
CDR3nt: TGTGCCAGCAGCCTGAGTGTGGGGGACCAAGAGACCCAGTACTTC

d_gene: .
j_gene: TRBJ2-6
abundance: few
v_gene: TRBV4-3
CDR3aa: CASSQDMAGRMAGANVLTF
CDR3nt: TGCGCCAGCAGCCAAGATATGGCCGGTAGAATGGCTGGGGCCAACGTCCTGACTTTC

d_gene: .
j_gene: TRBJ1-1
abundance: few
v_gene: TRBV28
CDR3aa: CASVEGLYGNTEAFF
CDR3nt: TGTGCCAGCGTTGAGGGGCTTTACGGGAACACTGAAGCTTTCTTT

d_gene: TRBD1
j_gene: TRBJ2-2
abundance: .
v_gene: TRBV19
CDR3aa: CASSPQGVAGEQFF
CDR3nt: TGTGCCAGTAGTCCCCAGGGGGTCGCCGGGGAGCAGTTTTTT

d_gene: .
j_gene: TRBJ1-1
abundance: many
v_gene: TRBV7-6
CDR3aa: CASSPHASMNTEAFF
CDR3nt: TGTGCCAGCAGCCCCCACGCGAGTATGAACACTGAAGCTTTCTTT

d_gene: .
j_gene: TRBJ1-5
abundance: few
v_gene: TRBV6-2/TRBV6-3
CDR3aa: CASSQAGEIQPQHF
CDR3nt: TGTGCCAGCAGCCAAGCAGGGGAGATTCAGCCCCAGCATTTT

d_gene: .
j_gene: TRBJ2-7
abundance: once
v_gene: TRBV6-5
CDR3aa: CASNGVNNAYEPYF
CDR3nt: TGTGCCAGTAATGGAGTAAATAATGCCTACGAGCCGTACTTC

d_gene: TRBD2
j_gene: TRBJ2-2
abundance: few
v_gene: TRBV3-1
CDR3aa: CASSFSGTDRYTGELFF
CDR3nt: TGTGCCAGCAGCTTCAGCGGGACGGATCGATACACCGGGGAGCTGTTTTTT

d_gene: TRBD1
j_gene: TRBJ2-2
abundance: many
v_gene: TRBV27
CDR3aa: CASSPGQGIRTGELFF
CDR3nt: TGTGCCAGCAGTCCGGGACAGGGGATTAGAACCGGGGAGCTGTTTTTT

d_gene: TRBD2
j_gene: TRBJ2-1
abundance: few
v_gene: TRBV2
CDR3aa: CASSEGVSGLYNEQFF
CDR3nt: TGTGCCAGCAGTGAAGGGGTTAGCGGGCTCTACAATGAGCAGTTCTTC

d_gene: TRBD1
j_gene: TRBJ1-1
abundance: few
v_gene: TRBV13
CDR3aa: CASSPGTGVSEAFF
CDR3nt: TGTGCCAGCAGCCCCGGGACAGGGGTTTCTGAAGCTTTCTTT

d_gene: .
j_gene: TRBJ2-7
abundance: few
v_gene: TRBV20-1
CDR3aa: CSASERLSYEQYF
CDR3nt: TGCAGTGCTAGTGAGCGCCTCTCCTACGAGCAGTACTTC

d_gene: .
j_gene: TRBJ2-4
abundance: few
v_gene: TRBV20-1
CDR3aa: CSARISGLAENIQYF
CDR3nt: TGCAGTGCTAGAATTAGCGGATTAGCCGAAAACATTCAGTACTTC

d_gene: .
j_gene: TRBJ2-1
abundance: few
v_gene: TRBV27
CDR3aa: CASSTNWGEQFF
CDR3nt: TGTGCCAGCAGTACCAATTGGGGTGAGCAGTTCTTC

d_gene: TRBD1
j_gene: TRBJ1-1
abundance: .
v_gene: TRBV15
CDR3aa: CATSRPDRRAEAFF
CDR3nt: TGTGCCACCAGCAGACCGGACAGGAGAGCTGAAGCTTTCTTT

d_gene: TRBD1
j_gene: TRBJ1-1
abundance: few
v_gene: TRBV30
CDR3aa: CAWSQGVRTEAFF
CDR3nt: TGTGCCTGGAGTCAGGGGGTTCGCACTGAAGCTTTCTTT

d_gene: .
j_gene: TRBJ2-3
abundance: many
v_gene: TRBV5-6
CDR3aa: CASNIKVREGDTQYF
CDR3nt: TGTGCCAGCAACATCAAAGTTCGGGAAGGAGATACGCAGTATTTT

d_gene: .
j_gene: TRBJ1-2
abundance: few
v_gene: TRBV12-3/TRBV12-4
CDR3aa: CASSFDGSPSGYTF
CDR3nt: TGTGCCAGCAGTTTTGACGGGTCCCCTTCTGGCTACACCTTC

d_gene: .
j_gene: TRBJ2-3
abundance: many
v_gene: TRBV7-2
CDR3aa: CASSYDSTDTQYF
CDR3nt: TGTGCCAGCAGCTACGACAGCACAGATACGCAGTATTTT

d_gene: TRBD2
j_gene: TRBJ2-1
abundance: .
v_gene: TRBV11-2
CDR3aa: CASSLGRGAYNEQFF
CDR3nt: TGTGCCAGCAGCTTGGGGCGGGGGGCCTACAATGAGCAGTTCTTC

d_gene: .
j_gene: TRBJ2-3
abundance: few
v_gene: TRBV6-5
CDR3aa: CASSPGVSYTDTQYF
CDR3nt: TGTGCCAGCAGCCCAGGGGTCAGCTACACAGATACGCAGTATTTT

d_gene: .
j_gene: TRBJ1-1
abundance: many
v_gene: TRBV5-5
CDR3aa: CASSGIHTEAFF
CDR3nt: TGTGCCAGCAGCGGCATCCACACTGAAGCTTTCTTT

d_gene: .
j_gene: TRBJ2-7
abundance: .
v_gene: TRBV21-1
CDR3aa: CASSKGLGLATSYEQYF
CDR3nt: TGTGCCAGCAGCAAGGGATTAGGACTAGCGACATCCTACGAGCAGTACTTC

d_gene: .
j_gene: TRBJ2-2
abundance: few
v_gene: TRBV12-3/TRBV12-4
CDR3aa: CASSLVSGNGELFF
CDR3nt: TGTGCCAGCAGTTTAGTCTCAGGGAACGGGGAGCTGTTTTTT

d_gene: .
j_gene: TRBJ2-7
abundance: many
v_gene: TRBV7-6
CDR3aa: CASSESTTSSIVSF
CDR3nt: TGTGCCAGCAGCGAATCCACTACGTCTAGCATCGTCAGCTTC

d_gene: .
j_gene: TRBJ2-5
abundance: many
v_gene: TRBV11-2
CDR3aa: CASSPSSGGPYQETQYF
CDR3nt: TGTGCCAGCAGCCCCAGTTCAGGGGGGCCTTATCAAGAGACCCAGTACTTC

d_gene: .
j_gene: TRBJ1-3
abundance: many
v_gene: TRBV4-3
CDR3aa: CASSPAGSSGNTIYF
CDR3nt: TGCGCCAGCAGCCCCGCCGGGAGCTCTGGAAACACCATATATTTT

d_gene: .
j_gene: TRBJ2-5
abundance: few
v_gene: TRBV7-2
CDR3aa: CASSLGGVQGETQYF
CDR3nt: TGTGCCAGCAGCTTAGGAGGGGTGCAGGGAGAGACCCAGTACTTC

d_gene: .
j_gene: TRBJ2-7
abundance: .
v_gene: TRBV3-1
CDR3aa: CASSQWDNSYEQYF
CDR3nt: TGTGCCAGCAGCCAATGGGACAACTCCTACGAGCAGTACTTC

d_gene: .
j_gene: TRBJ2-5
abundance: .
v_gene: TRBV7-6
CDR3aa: CASSWGAGETQYF
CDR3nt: TGTGCCAGCAGCTGGGGGGCAGGGGAGACCCAGTACTTC

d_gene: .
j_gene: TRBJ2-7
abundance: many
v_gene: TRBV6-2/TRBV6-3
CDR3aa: CASSYSTTGLENEQYF
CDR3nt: TGTGCCAGCAGTTACTCGACCACAGGTTTGGAAAACGAGCAGTACTTC

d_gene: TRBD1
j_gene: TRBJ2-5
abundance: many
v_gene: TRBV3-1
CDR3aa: CASSQDSGGQETQYF
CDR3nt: TGTGCCAGCAGCCAAGATTCAGGGGGACAAGAGACCCAGTACTTC

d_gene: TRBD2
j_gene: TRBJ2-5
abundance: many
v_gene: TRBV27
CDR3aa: CASSLITTSGTQETQYF
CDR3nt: TGTGCCAGCAGTTTAATCACGACTAGCGGTACCCAAGAGACCCAGTACTTC

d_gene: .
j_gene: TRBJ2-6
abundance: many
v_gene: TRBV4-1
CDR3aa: CASSQTTSTASSGANVLTF
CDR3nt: TGCGCCAGCAGCCAAACCACTTCGACAGCCAGCTCTGGGGCCAACGTCCTGACTTTC

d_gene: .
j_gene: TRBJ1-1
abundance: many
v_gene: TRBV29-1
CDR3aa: CSVGHGFGTEAFF
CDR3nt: TGCAGCGTTGGGCATGGATTCGGTACTGAAGCTTTCTTT

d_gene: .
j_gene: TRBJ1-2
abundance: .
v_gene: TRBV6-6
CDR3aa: CASSPSRGYTF
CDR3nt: TGTGCCAGCAGTCCCTCCCGTGGCTACACCTTC

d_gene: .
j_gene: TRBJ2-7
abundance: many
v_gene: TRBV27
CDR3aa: CASSSTATPYEQYF
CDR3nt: TGTGCCAGCAGTTCCACGGCCACTCCCTACGAGCAGTACTTC